This entry is about one T cell receptor beta chain. It has no known antigen specificity. Nothing much larger sits one base from this clone, and base qualities are not available. The entry originates in a study of cytomegalovirus exposure and HLA in healthy donors (TCRdb year 2017). Background for the entire study: According to a later analysis, the roughly 120 validation repertoires were produced on the same platform as the 680 or so repertoires of the first cohort. The aim of the study was to test whether cataloging public T cell receptors could identify signatures of past pathogen exposure. Besides the first cohort of roughly 660 subjects, a separate validation cohort made up of 120 different subjects was used. To predict cytomegalovirus infection status, the study combined high-throughput TCR immunosequencing, statistical association of individual TCRs with disease status, and machine learning.

Its CDR3 holds 16 amino acids, cysteine through phenylalanine. Only the CDR3 DNA stays, 48 bases, in frame from base 1. CDR1 LNHDA and CDR2 SQIVND were looked up in the germline V gene (reference sequence). Trimming removed 4 bases from V and 1 base from J; the gene matches leave 10 bases unexplained. General conclusions and limits of the study: Most TCR sequences were observed very rarely across donors, whereas some public TCRs were present in many individuals. In vitro tests confirmed that a few of the cytomegalovirus-associated TCR beta chains recognize cytomegalovirus antigens. The validation cohort had no HLA typing available for a later analysis, so co-occurrence within that cohort was assessed over all 120 or so repertoires. In a later analysis, TCRs clustered in the first cohort were found to also tend to co-occur in the 130 or so validation repertoires, with 90% to 95% of cluster scores above 0. It was suggested by the authors that the approach could potentially be generalized to other disease states and immunological phenotypes. The study gave a list of around 170 TCR beta chains associated with cytomegalovirus. The classifier was reported to diagnose cytomegalovirus status with high specificity and sensitivity in both the original cohort and the validation cohort.

The donors belonged to the validation cohort of roughly 120 subjects, which was separate from the approximately 680-subject first cohort. The library was prepared using the immunoSEQ multiplex PCR assay. From the authors' description of their analysis: To diagnose cytomegalovirus status from the catalog of TCR beta chain sequences, a statistical classification framework was built. TCRdb holds this immuneACCESS table with in-frame rearrangements only. Some clones are missing; in checked studies, unresolved V genes explain under half, and the rest has no known cause. V and J calls and clone size are given by that table; D and trimming were obtained from the DNA. The sample data list roughly 200,000 clones, and approximately 89% of these were observed just once. The ten largest clones take up approximately 7.7% of the sample.

The source of this sequence is a man aged 25 to 45 in good health and CMV-seropositive. The rearranged chain carries TRBV19 and TRBJ2-7; TRBD1 matches 7 bases in the middle. Sequenced input: PBMCs. The CDR3 region: CASSNQGQKFSYEQYF. The DNA reads as follows: TGTGCCAGTAGTAACCAGGGACAGAAGTTTTCCTACGAGCAGTACTTC.